This T cell receptor (beta chain) was found in a study of molecular identifiers for immune sequencing clone quantification. TCRdb re-derived calls from the PCR reads in MiXCR, one entry per CDR3 protein. The sample consists of 550,000 to 750,000 distinct CDR3 sequences, approximately 20% of them appearing once. This clonotype was observed a handful of times. Its target is unknown. Per the germline V gene, CDR1 is GTSNPN and CDR2 is SVGIG (reference sequence). The CDR3 contains 12 residues. V was pared by 1 base and J by 8 bases, with 11 bases between. Study-wide points: Sizes of highly expanded clones could be underestimated through identical TCRs sharing a barcode.

The V gene is TRBV30, the J gene TRBJ1-2; D remains unclear. The receptor comes from a human donor in good health. Some libraries in this study had Jurkat cell RNA spiked in. The specimen sequenced was naive CD8+ T cells from blood, with Jurkat cell RNA spiked in. The subset was: FACS-sorted CD8+CD4-CCR7+CD45RA+ naive T cells. As DNA, the CDR3 is TGTGCCTGGAGTGGTTCAGGCTGGGGCTACACCTTC. Its protein is CAWSGSGWGYTF.